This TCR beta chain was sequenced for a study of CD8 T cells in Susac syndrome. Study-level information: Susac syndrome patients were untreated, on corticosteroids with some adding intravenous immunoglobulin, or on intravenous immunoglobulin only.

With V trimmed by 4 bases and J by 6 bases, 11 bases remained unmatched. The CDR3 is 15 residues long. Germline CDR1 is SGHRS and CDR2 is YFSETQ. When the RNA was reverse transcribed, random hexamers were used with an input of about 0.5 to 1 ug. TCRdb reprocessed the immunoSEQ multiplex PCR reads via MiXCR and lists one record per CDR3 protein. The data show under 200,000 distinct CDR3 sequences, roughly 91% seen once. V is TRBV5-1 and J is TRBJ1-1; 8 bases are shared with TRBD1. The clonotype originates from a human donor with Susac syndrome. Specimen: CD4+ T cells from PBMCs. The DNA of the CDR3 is TGCGCCAGCAGCACTCGACAGGGGTTAGGGGCTGAAGCTTTCTTT. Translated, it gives CASSTRQGLGAEAFF. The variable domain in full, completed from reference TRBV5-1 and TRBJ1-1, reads KAGVTQTPRYLIKTRGQQVTLSCSPISGHRSVSWYQQTPGQGLQFLFEYFSETQRNKGNFPGRFSGRQFSNSRSEMNVSTLELGDSALYLCASSTRQGLGAEAFFGQGTRLTVV.